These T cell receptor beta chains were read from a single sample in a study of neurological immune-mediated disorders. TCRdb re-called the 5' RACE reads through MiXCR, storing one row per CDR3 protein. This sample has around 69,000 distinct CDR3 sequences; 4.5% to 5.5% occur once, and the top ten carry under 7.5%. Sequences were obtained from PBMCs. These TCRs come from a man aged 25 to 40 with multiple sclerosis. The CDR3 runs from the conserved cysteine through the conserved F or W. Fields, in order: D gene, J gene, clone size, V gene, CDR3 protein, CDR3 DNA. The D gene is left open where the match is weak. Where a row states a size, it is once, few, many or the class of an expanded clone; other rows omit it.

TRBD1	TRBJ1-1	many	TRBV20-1	CSAPDRVGKTEAFF	TGCAGTGCGCCCGACAGGGTGGGGAAAACTGAAGCTTTCTTT
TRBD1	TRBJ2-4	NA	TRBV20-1	CSAPRQGATKNIQYF	TGCAGTGCTCCCCGACAGGGGGCTACCAAAAACATTCAGTACTTC
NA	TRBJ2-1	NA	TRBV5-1	CASSLEGGSYNEQFF	TGCGCCAGCAGCTTGGAGGGGGGCTCCTACAATGAGCAGTTCTTC
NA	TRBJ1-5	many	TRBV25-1	CASGTLYPQHF	TGTGCCAGCGGAACCCTTTACCCCCAGCATTTT
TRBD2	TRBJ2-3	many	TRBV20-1	CSARTPGEGPDTQYF	TGCAGTGCTAGAACCCCCGGGGAGGGCCCAGATACGCAGTATTTT
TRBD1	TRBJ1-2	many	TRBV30	CAWSGQGRGYTF	TGTGCCTGGAGTGGACAGGGCCGCGGCTACACCTTC
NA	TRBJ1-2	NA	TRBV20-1	CSAPGLNYGYTF	TGCAGTGCTCCAGGCCTCAACTATGGCTACACCTTC
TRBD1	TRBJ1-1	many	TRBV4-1	CASSQAGQGNTEAFF	TGCGCCAGCAGCCAAGCGGGACAGGGGAACACTGAAGCTTTCTTT
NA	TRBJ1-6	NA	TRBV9	CASSVEAYSYNSPLNF	TGTGCCAGCAGCGTAGAAGCCTACTCCTATAATTCACCCCTCAACTTT
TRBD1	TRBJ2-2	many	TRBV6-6	CASRDRVGTGELFF	TGTGCCAGCCGGGACAGGGTCGGTACCGGGGAGCTGTTTTTT
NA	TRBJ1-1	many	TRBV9	CASSVRSGVEAFF	TGTGCCAGCAGCGTGCGGTCAGGGGTTGAAGCTTTCTTT
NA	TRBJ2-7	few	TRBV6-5	CASRNIYEQYF	TGTGCCAGCAGGAACATCTACGAGCAGTACTTC
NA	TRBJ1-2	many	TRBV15	CATSRDANYGYTF	TGTGCCACCAGCAGAGACGCCAACTATGGCTACACCTTC
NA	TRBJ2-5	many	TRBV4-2	CASSHAEETQYF	TGTGCCAGCAGCCATGCTGAGGAGACCCAGTACTTC